The rows below give T cell receptor beta chains drawn from one sample of a study of radiation and T cells in renal cell carcinoma. Produced via immunoSEQ multiplex PCR; TCRdb's table is partial and in-frame only. The profile shows around 140,000 clones, 86% of them singletons. The source material was blood, sampled from a patient whose treatment included radiotherapy and nephrectomy. These receptors originate from a woman aged 45-60 years with renal cell carcinoma. The CDR3 runs from the conserved cysteine through the conserved F or W. The order of the fields is V gene, J gene, CDR3 length, clone size, D gene, CDR3 protein, CDR3 DNA. The D gene is left open where the match is weak. Clone size is given for some rows only: seen once, a few or many times, or a class if the clone is expanded.

V gene: TRBV7-2
J gene: TRBJ2-1
CDR3 length: 16
clone size: -
D gene: -
CDR3 protein: CASSSQGSGELGEQFF
CDR3 DNA: TGTGCCAGCAGCTCGCAGGGGTCCGGCGAATTAGGTGAGCAGTTCTTC

V gene: TRBV11-2
J gene: TRBJ2-3
CDR3 length: 16
clone size: -
D gene: TRBD2
CDR3 protein: CASSLAGTSGADTQYF
CDR3 DNA: TGTGCCAGCAGCTTAGCCGGGACTAGTGGGGCAGATACGCAGTATTTT

V gene: TRBV19
J gene: TRBJ2-5
CDR3 length: 14
clone size: -
D gene: -
CDR3 protein: CASSNSRRAETQYF
CDR3 DNA: TGTGCCAGTAGCAATTCGCGGAGGGCGGAGACCCAGTACTTC

V gene: TRBV5-6
J gene: TRBJ2-2
CDR3 length: 12
clone size: -
D gene: -
CDR3 protein: CASSLIAGELFF
CDR3 DNA: TGTGCCAGCAGCTTGATTGCCGGGGAGCTGTTTTTT

V gene: TRBV7-2
J gene: TRBJ2-2
CDR3 length: 15
clone size: -
D gene: TRBD2
CDR3 protein: CASSPTSGSPGELFF
CDR3 DNA: TGTGCCAGCAGCCCAACTAGCGGGAGCCCCGGGGAGCTGTTTTTT

V gene: TRBV5-1
J gene: TRBJ2-5
CDR3 length: 14
clone size: -
D gene: -
CDR3 protein: CASSLLGGEETQYF
CDR3 DNA: TGCGCCAGCAGCTTGCTAGGAGGGGAAGAGACCCAGTACTTC

V gene: TRBV4-1
J gene: TRBJ1-5
CDR3 length: 14
clone size: few
D gene: -
CDR3 protein: CASSHRSANQPQHF
CDR3 DNA: TGCGCCAGCAGCCATCGTTCGGCGAATCAGCCCCAGCATTTT

V gene: TRBV9
J gene: TRBJ2-2
CDR3 length: 14
clone size: -
D gene: TRBD1
CDR3 protein: CASSGQGETGELFF
CDR3 DNA: TGTGCCAGCAGTGGACAGGGTGAAACCGGGGAGCTGTTTTTT

V gene: TRBV7-2
J gene: TRBJ2-7
CDR3 length: 13
clone size: -
D gene: -
CDR3 protein: CASSRGPSYEQYF
CDR3 DNA: TGTGCCAGCTCCAGGGGTCCCTCCTACGAGCAGTACTTC

V gene: TRBV7-2
J gene: TRBJ2-7
CDR3 length: 14
clone size: -
D gene: TRBD1
CDR3 protein: CASSLGQAGAEQYF
CDR3 DNA: TGTGCCAGCAGCTTGGGACAGGCGGGTGCCGAGCAGTACTTC

V gene: TRBV5-1
J gene: TRBJ2-2
CDR3 length: 13
clone size: -
D gene: TRBD1
CDR3 protein: CASRTGETGELFF
CDR3 DNA: TGCGCCAGCAGGACAGGGGAGACCGGGGAGCTGTTTTTT

V gene: TRBV7-2
J gene: TRBJ1-1
CDR3 length: 13
clone size: -
D gene: -
CDR3 protein: CASSLVPDTEAFF
CDR3 DNA: TGTGCCAGCAGCTTAGTCCCGGACACTGAAGCTTTCTTT

V gene: TRBV7-9
J gene: TRBJ1-3
CDR3 length: 11
clone size: -
D gene: TRBD1
CDR3 protein: CASSLTGAIYF
CDR3 DNA: TGTGCCAGCAGCCTAACAGGGGCCATATATTTT

V gene: TRBV5-1
J gene: TRBJ2-6
CDR3 length: 17
clone size: -
D gene: -
CDR3 protein: CASSQQAQGSGANVLTF
CDR3 DNA: TGCGCCAGCAGCCAGCAGGCGCAGGGCTCTGGGGCCAACGTCCTGACTTTC

V gene: TRBV4-1
J gene: TRBJ2-5
CDR3 length: 15
clone size: -
D gene: -
CDR3 protein: CASSQLFAGQGTQYF
CDR3 DNA: TGCGCCAGCAGCCAATTGTTCGCCGGCCAAGGGACCCAGTACTTC